Shown below are 20 T cell receptor beta chains from a single sample sequenced in a study of blood T cell repertoires in COVID-19. Assay: immunoSEQ multiplex PCR; the TCRdb copy retains only in-frame clones and omits some. Of about 73,000 clones detected, around 82% appear once; the ten largest clones hold around 28%. The sample consisted of peripheral blood. The source is a human donor in a cohort sampled during active COVID-19.

Written as DNA, the CDR3 is TGTGCCAGCAGTTCATTAACGGGACAACTAAATGAAAAACTGTTTTTT. Translated: CASSSLTGQLNEKLFF. The V gene is TRBV5-5, the J gene TRBJ1-4; weak D call: TRBD1 (6 bases). This CDR3 region has 16 residues. Trimming pared 5 bases from V and 5 bases from J, leaving 19 bases between. Germline V gene lookup returns CDR1 SGHKS and CDR2 YYEKEE (reference sequence). Full variable domain (remainder filled in from reference TRBV5-5 and TRBJ1-4): DAGVTQSPTHLIKTRGQQVTLRCSPISGHKSVSWYQQVLGQGPQFIFQYYEKEERGRGNFPDRFSARQFPNYSSELNVNALLLGDSALYLCASSSLTGQLNEKLFFGSGTQLSVL.

The V call is TRBV6-2 or TRBV6-3, the J call TRBJ2-3; 14 positions agree with TRBD2. The CDR3 has 15 amino acids. V gave up 4 bases and J gave up 7 bases; unmatched junction bases: 4. Germline CDR1 MNHEY, CDR2 SVGEGT. CDR3 nucleotide sequence: TGTGCCAGCAGTTGGACTAGCGGGGGGTTATATACGCAGTATTTT. This sequence encodes CASSWTSGGLYTQYF.

V and J are TRBV7-8 and TRBJ2-3; 7 bases agree with TRBD2. V lost 5 bases to trimming and J lost 1 base; unmatched junction nucleotides: 3. Germline V gene sequence: CDR1 SGHVS, CDR2 FQNEAQ. The CDR3 extends over 14 amino acids. The CDR3 spells CASSRRGGTDTQYF. DNA of the CDR3: TGTGCCAGCAGCCGTCGGGGGGGCACAGATACGCAGTATTTT.

This clone was recorded only once. This chain uses TRBV11-2 with TRBJ2-7; D may be TRBD1 (6 bases). The germline V gene has CDR1 SGHAT and CDR2 FQNNGV. The CDR3 totals 14 residues. Trimming pared 6 bases from V and 0 bases from J, leaving 12 bases between. CDR3 DNA: TGTGCCAGCAGTTTCGACAGGATCTCCTACGAGCAGTACTTC. This gives the protein CASSFDRISYEQYF.

The chain couples TRBV18 to TRBJ1-1, with TRBD1 as a possible D gene (6 bases). Germline CDR1 KGHSH, CDR2 LQKENI. Trimming removed 4 bases at V and 0 bases at J, with 24 bases between. The CDR3 runs 19 residues. The CDR3 DNA reads as TGTGCCAGCTCACAGACGAGGGTGGGGGCAGGACTCATGAACACTGAAGCTTTCTTT. This encodes CASSQTRVGAGLMNTEAFF.

The V gene is TRBV24-1, the J gene TRBJ2-2; D is perhaps TRBD1 (6 bases). V was cut by 10 bases and J by 5 bases, with 13 bases left in between. Germline CDR1 and CDR2: KGHDR and SFDVKD. CDR3 length equals 13 residues. The CDR3 here is CATGTPETGELFF. The CDR3 DNA reads as TGTGCCACTGGGACACCGGAGACCGGGGAGCTGTTTTTT.

This clone was found a few times. The rearrangement uses TRBV5-4 and TRBJ2-7; 7 bases agree with TRBD1. Germline CDR1 is SGHNT and CDR2 is YYREEE (reference sequence). The CDR3 is made up of 14 amino acids. J lost 3 bases, V lost 2 bases, and 5 bases had no gene match. The CDR3 coding sequence is TGTGCCAGCAGCTTAACAGGGGAGAACTACGAGCAGTACTTC. It yields the protein CASSLTGENYEQYF.

The rearrangement links TRBV6-5 to TRBJ2-7, with 9 positions matching TRBD1. Per the germline V gene, CDR1 is MNHEY and CDR2 is SVGAGI. The CDR3 is made up of 13 amino acids. V was pared by 8 bases and J by 3 bases, with 5 bases of the junction left unmatched. CDR3 sequence reads: CASCRDRDYEQYF. For the CDR3, the DNA is TGTGCCAGCTGCCGGGACAGGGACTACGAGCAGTACTTC.

The gene calls are TRBV13 and TRBJ2-3, with a tentative D call TRBD2 (6 bases). Trimming took 5 bases from V and 8 from J, leaving 17 bases between them. Per germline, CDR1 PRHDT and CDR2 FYEKMQ (reference sequence). The CDR3 contains 14 residues. The DNA for the CDR3 is TGTGCCAGCAGCCCGAACTTGGGACTCCCTACGCAGTATTTT. Protein: CASSPNLGLPTQYF.

The rearrangement links TRBV10-3 to TRBJ2-7, with D tentatively TRBD1 (5 bases). Germline loops: CDR1 ENHRY, CDR2 SYGVKD. CDR3 length: 13 residues. V gave up 4 bases and J gave up 3 bases, with 10 bases separating them. CDR3 sequence reads: CAISGRQSYEQYF. CDR3 bases: TGTGCCATCAGTGGGAGACAGAGCTACGAGCAGTACTTC.

The gene calls are TRBV7-7 and TRBJ2-2; D perhaps matches TRBD2 (5 bases). Germline V gene lookup returns CDR1 SSHAT and CDR2 FNYEAQ (reference sequence). V shed 4 bases and J shed 3 bases, with 12 bases lying between them. The CDR3 has 15 residues. The CDR3 region has the DNA TGTGCCAGCAGCTCCGCAGAGGGTTACACCGGGGAGCTGTTTTTT. Translation gives CASSSAEGYTGELFF.

The chain uses TRBV6-1 and TRBJ2-1; a weak D match, TRBD1 (5 bases). Trimming pared 2 bases from V and 4 bases from J, leaving 12 bases between. This CDR3 comprises 15 residues. In germline, CDR1 is MNHNS, CDR2 SASEGT. Here the CDR3 DNA reads TGTGCCAGCAGTGAAACAGGTCAACCTTACAATGAGCAGTTCTTC. This codes for CASSETGQPYNEQFF.

The genes are TRBV9 and TRBJ2-2, with 8 bases that match TRBD2. After removal of 0 bases from V and 4 bases from J, the junction contained 14 bases not matched to a gene. This CDR3 comprises 19 residues. Germline V gene sequence: CDR1 SGDLS, CDR2 YYNGEE. CDR3 bases: TGTGCCAGCAGCGTAGTAGATGGGGTGGGGCTAGCGGGCACCGGGGAGCTGTTTTTT. This translates into CASSVVDGVGLAGTGELFF.

The chain is built from TRBV5-1 and TRBJ2-3; tentative D call: TRBD1 (6 bases). This CDR3 comprises 16 residues. The V and J ends lost 3 bases and 3 bases respectively, with 17 bases between them. Germline V lookup: CDR1 SGHRS, CDR2 YFSETQ. In DNA, the CDR3 is TGCGCCAGCAGCTCAACCCTCAGAGGGGGAACAGATACGCAGTATTTT. This sequence encodes CASSSTLRGGTDTQYF.

The V gene is TRBV6-1, the J gene TRBJ2-1; TRBD1 matches at 7 bases. The CDR3 spans 16 residues. J gave up 0 bases and V 3 bases, and 5 bases lay outside the gene matches. Germline CDR1 MNHNS, CDR2 SASEGT. CDR3 loop: CASSEWDSRSYNEQFF. The CDR3 region has the DNA TGTGCCAGCAGTGAGTGGGACAGTCGCTCCTACAATGAGCAGTTCTTC.

The rearrangement uses TRBV19 and TRBJ1-2; TRBD1 matches at 11 bases. The CDR3 loop spans 14 amino acids. After removal of 5 bases from V and 5 bases from J, the junction contained 4 bases not matched to a gene. Per germline, CDR1 LNHDA and CDR2 SQIVND (reference sequence). Here the CDR3 reads CASSPGQGAYGYTF. The CDR3 region has the DNA TGTGCCAGTAGTCCCGGACAGGGGGCTTATGGCTACACCTTC.

V gene TRBV11-3 combines with J gene TRBJ1-6; 8 bases fit TRBD1. Per germline, CDR1 SGHNT and CDR2 YENEEA. V lost 7 bases, J lost 8 bases, and 4 bases stayed unmatched. The CDR3 is 13 amino acids. The CDR3 protein is CASKGQGYSPLHF. The CDR3 DNA is TGTGCCAGCAAAGGACAGGGCTATTCACCCCTCCACTTT.

The J gene is TRBJ1-6, the V gene TRBV5-1; no definite D call. Trimming removed 4 bases at V and 5 bases at J, with 13 bases between. Germline V gene data show CDR1 as SGHRS and CDR2 as YFSETQ. The CDR3 is 15 amino acids. The CDR3 region is CASSLPSGNNSPLHF. CDR3 nucleotides: TGCGCCAGCAGCCTGCCATCGGGTAATAATTCACCCCTCCACTTT.

The rearrangement uses TRBV11-3 and TRBJ2-7, with a weak D call TRBD1 (5 bases). This CDR3 comprises 15 residues. V shed 4 bases and J shed 3 bases, with 16 bases lying between them. Germline V lookup: CDR1 SGHNT, CDR2 YENEEA. The CDR3 is CASSSTDTAHYEQYF. DNA of the CDR3: TGTGCCAGCAGCTCGACAGACACCGCTCACTACGAGCAGTACTTC. Full variable domain (remainder filled in from reference TRBV11-3 and TRBJ2-7): EAGVVQSPRYKIIEKKQPVAFWCNPISGHNTLYWYLQNLGQGPELLIRYENEEAVDDSQLPKDRFSAERLKGVDSTLKIQPAELGDSAVYLCASSSTDTAHYEQYFGPGTRLTVT.

This clone was seen once. The CDR3 sequence: CASSLDRGGTDTQYF. The CDR3 nucleotides read TGTGCCAGCAGCTTGGACAGGGGAGGTACAGATACGCAGTATTTT. V is TRBV11-2 and J is TRBJ2-3, with TRBD1 matching 9 bases. This CDR3 is built from 15 residues. Per germline, CDR1 SGHAT and CDR2 FQNNGV. The V and J ends lost 3 bases and 3 bases, in that order; junction bases with no gene match: 4.